This TCR beta chain was sequenced in a study of T cell responses to AZD1222 COVID-19 vaccine. V gave up 6 bases and J gave up 5 bases, with 19 bases separating them. The V gene's germline CDR1 is MRHNA and CDR2 SNTAGT. The CDR3 runs to 15 residues. Profiling relied on immunoSEQ multiplex PCR, and the TCRdb table lists in-frame clones only, not all of them. This table holds over 150,000 clones, 85% to 90% found once. Sample: peripheral blood, taken on day 0 of MenACWY control vaccination. The sequence came from an adult in good health. The chain has TRBV6-4 and TRBJ2-5; possible D gene TRBD2, 7 bases. The CDR3, as DNA: TGTGCCAGCAGCCCCGATGGGGGGGGCGTTGAGACCCAGTACTTC. As protein: CASSPDGGGVETQYF.